The source of this TCR beta chain is a study of cytomegalovirus exposure and HLA in healthy donors. This clone has a handful of counts. The CDR3 loop spans 16 amino acids. Germline CDR1 is SGHRS and CDR2 is YFSETQ. Trimming took 3 bases from V and 2 from J; bases not matched to a gene: 11. In the PCR, 60 Vbeta and 13 Jbeta primers were used. Per the original methods: A later analysis counted some 87 million unique TCR beta chains, some 10 million shared. The assay was immunoSEQ multiplex PCR, and TCRdb's table has in-frame clones only and misses some. The DNA gave D and trimming, while V, J and clone size come from that table. Seen here are 75,000 to 100,000 clones, about four fifths observed once, and the top ten hold 4.5% to 6.5%.

This receptor was taken from a man aged 35-49 years in good health and CMV-seropositive. Sequenced material: PBMCs. The V gene is TRBV5-1, the J gene TRBJ2-7; TRBD2 matches at 7 bases. The DNA of the CDR3 is TGCGCCAGCAGCTCGAGAGCGACTAGCAGGACCTACGAGCAGTACTTC. It yields the protein CASSSRATSRTYEQYF.